The clone carrying this TCR beta chain showed up many times. Its antigen remains unknown. The sample belongs to a study of blood T cells in healthy people across ages. Study-wide context: Roughly one uniquely barcoded beta molecule per two T cells was captured. General study points: Changes in expanded clonotypes were possibly confounded, as the CMV status of donors was unknown. With unsorted PBMCs, a conclusive comparison of naive versus antigen-experienced cells was not possible.

Extraction of total RNA produced a minimum of 5.5 micrograms from each sample. Through a sample-barcoded 5' primer and a J-beta primer mix, a second PCR was run for roughly 7 to 11 cycles. TCRdb itself ran the 5' RACE reads through MiXCR, one entry per CDR3 protein. The table includes approximately 700,000 distinct CDR3 sequences, approximately 31% detected once. Germline CDR1 reads SGHDN; CDR2 reads FVKESK. Trimming removed 1 base from V and 9 bases from J; junction bases left unmatched: 4. The CDR3 loop spans 14 amino acids. The TCR comes from an elderly woman in good health. V is TRBV14 and J is TRBJ2-1, with 9 bases aligning to TRBD2. The sequencing sample was made of blood. The CDR3 sequence is CASSQGGGGGEQFF. DNA of the CDR3: TGTGCCAGCAGCCAAGGCGGGGGGGGAGGTGAGCAGTTCTTC.